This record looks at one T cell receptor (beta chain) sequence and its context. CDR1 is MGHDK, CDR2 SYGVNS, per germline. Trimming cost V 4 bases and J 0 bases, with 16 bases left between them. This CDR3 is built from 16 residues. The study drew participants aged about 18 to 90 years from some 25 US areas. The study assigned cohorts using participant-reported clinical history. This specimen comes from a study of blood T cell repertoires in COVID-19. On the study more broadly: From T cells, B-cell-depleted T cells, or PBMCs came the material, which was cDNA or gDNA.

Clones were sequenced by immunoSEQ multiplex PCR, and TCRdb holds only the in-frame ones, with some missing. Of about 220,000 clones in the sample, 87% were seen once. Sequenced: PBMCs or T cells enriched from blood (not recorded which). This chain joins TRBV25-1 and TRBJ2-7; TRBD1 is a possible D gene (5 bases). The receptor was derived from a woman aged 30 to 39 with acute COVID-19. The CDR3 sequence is CASSGIGVTSSYEQYF. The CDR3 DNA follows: TGTGCCAGCAGTGGTATAGGGGTAACCAGCTCCTACGAGCAGTACTTC.